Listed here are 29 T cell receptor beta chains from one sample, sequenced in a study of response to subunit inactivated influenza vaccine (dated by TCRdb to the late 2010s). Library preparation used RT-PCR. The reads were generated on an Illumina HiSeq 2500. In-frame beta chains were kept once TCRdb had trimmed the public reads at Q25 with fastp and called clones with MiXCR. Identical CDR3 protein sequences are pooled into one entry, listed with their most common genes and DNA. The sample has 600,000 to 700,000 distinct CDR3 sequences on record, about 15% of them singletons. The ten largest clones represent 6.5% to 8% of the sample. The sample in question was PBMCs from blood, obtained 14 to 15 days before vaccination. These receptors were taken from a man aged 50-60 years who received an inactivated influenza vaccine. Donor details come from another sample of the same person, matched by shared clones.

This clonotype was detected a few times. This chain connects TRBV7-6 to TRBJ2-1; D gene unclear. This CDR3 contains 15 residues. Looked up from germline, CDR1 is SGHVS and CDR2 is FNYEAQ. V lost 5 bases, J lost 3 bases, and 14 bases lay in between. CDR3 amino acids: CASSDNSKGYNEQFF. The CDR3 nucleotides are TGTGCCAGCAGCGATAATTCTAAGGGCTACAATGAGCAGTTCTTC.

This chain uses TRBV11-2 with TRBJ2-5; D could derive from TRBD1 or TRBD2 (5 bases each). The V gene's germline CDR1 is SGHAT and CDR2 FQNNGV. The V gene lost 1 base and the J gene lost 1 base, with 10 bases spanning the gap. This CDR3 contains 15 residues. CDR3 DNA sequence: TGTGCCAGCAGCTTAGTTGTGGGACCCCAAGAGACCCAGTACTTC. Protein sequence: CASSLVVGPQETQYF.

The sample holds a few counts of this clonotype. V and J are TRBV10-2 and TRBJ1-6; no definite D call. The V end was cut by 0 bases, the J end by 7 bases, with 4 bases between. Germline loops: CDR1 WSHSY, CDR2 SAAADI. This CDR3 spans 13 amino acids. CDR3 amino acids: CASSESSNSPLHF. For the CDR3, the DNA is TGCGCCAGCAGTGAGTCATCCAATTCACCCCTCCACTTT.

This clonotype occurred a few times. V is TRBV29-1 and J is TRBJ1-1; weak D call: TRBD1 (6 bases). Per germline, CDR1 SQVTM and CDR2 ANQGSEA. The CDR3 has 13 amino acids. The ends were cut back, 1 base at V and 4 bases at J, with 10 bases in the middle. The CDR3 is CSVEAQGGTEAFF. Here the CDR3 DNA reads TGCAGCGTTGAAGCACAGGGAGGCACTGAAGCTTTCTTT.

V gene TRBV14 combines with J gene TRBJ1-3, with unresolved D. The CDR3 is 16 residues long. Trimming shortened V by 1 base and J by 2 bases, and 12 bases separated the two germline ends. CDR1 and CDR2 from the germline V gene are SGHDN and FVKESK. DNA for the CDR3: TGTGCCAGCAGCCAAGTGGCGTCAGGCGCTGGAAACACCATATATTTT. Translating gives CASSQVASGAGNTIYF. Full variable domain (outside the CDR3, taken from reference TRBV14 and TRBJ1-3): EAGVTQFPSHSVIEKGQTVTLRCDPISGHDNLYWYRRVMGKEIKFLLHFVKESKQDESGMPNNRFLAERTGGTYSTLKVQPAELEDSGVYFCASSQVASGAGNTIYFGEGSWLTVV.

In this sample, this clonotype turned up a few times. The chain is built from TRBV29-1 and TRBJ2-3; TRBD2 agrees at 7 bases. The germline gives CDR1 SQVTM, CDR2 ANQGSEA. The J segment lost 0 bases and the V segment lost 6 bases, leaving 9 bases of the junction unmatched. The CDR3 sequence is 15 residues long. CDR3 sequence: CSVTKRGLSTDTQYF. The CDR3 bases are TGCAGCGTGACGAAGCGGGGATTAAGCACAGATACGCAGTATTTT.

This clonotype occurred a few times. The CDR3 is CATSSGLGMGETQYF. The CDR3 region has the DNA TGTGCCACCAGCAGTGGCTTAGGGATGGGGGAGACCCAGTACTTC. V and J are TRBV15 and TRBJ2-5, with D unclear. Trimming stripped 3 bases from V and 5 bases from J, with 16 bases between. This CDR3 contains 15 residues. Germline-derived CDR1 and CDR2 are LNHNV and YYDKDF (reference sequence).

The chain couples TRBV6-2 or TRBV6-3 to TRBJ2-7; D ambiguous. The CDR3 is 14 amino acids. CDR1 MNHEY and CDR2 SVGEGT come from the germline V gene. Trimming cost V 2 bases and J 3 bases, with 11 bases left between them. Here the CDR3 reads CASSYVGSSYEQYF. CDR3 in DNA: TGTGCCAGCAGTTACGTGGGATCAAGCTACGAGCAGTACTTC.

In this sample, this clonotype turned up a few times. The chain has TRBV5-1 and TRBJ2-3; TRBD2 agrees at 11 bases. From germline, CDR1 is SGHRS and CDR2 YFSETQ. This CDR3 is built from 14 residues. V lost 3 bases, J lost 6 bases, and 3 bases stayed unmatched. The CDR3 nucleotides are TGCGCCAGCAGCTCCTCTAGCGGGGGGGATACGCAGTATTTT. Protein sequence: CASSSSSGGDTQYF.

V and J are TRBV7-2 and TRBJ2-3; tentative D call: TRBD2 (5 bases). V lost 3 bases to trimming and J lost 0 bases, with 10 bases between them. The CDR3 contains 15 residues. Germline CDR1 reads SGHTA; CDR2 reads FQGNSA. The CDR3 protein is CASSFRRTSTDTQYF. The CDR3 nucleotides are TGTGCCAGCAGCTTTCGCAGGACTAGCACAGATACGCAGTATTTT. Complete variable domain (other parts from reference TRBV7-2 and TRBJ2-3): GAGVSQSPSNKVTEKGKDVELRCDPISGHTALYWYRQSLGQGLEFLIYFQGNSAPDKSGLPSDRFSAERTGGSVSTLTIQRTQQEDSAVYLCASSFRRTSTDTQYFGPGTRLTVL.

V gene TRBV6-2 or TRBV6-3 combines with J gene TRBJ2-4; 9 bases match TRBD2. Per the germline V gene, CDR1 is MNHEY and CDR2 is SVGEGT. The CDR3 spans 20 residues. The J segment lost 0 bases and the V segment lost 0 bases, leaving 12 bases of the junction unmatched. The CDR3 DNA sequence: TGTGCCAGCAGTTACTCGACAGACCTTACTAGCGGGTTAGCCAAAAACATTCAGTACTTC. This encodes CASSYSTDLTSGLAKNIQYF.

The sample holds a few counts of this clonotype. CDR3: CASSLYQGLLVKAGSYNEQFF. In nucleotides, the CDR3 is TGTGCCAGCAGCTTATATCAGGGGCTGCTGGTCAAGGCGGGCTCCTACAATGAGCAGTTCTTC. This chain joins TRBV11-2 and TRBJ2-1; possibly TRBD1 for D (6 bases). This CDR3 is 21 amino acids long. The V end lost 2 bases, the J end lost 0 bases, and 26 bases lay between the germline ends. Germline V gene sequence: CDR1 SGHAT, CDR2 FQNNGV.

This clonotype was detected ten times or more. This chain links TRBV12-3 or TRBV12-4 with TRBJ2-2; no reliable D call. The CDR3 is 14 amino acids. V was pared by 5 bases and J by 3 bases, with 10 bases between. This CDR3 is CASSPLQDTGELFF. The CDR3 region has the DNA TGTGCCAGCAGTCCACTTCAGGACACCGGGGAGCTGTTTTTT.

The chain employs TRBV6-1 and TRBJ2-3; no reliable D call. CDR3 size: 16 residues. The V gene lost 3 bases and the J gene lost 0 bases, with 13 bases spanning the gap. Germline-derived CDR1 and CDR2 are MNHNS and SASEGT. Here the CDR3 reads CASSDLLVTSTDTQYF. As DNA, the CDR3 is TGTGCCAGCAGTGACCTTCTAGTTACTAGCACAGATACGCAGTATTTT.

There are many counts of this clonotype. The CDR3 is CSARDGYEQYF. CDR3 sequence (DNA): TGCAGTGCTAGAGATGGCTACGAGCAGTACTTC. The genes are TRBV20-1 and TRBJ2-7; D gene uncertain. The germline gives CDR1 DFQATT, CDR2 SNEGSKA (reference sequence). Trimming removed 0 bases from V and 3 bases from J, with 3 bases in between. CDR3 length: 11 residues.

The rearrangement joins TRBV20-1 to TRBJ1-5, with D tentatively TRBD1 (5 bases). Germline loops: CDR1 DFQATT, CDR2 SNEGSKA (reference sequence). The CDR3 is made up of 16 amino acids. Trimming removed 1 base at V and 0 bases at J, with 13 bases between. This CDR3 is CSARAMNRNSNQPQHF. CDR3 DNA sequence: TGCAGTGCTAGAGCCATGAACAGGAATAGCAATCAGCCCCAGCATTTT.

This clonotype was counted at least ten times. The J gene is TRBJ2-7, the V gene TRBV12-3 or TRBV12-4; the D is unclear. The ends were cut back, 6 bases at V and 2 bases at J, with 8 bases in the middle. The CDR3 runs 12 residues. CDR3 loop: CASSSRTYEQYF. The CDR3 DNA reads TGTGCCAGCAGCTCCAGGACCTACGAGCAGTACTTC.

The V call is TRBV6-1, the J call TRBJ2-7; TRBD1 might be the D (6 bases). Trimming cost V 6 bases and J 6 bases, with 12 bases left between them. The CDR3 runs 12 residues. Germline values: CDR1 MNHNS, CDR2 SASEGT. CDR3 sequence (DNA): TGTGCCAGCAGCGAGGGGGACGGCGAGCAGTACTTC. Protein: CASSEGDGEQYF.

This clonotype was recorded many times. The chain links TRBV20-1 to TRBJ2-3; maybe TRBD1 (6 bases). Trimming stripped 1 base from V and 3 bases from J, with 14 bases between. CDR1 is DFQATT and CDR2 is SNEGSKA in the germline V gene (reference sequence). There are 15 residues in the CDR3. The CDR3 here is CSARVGAGLTDTQYF. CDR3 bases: TGCAGTGCTAGAGTGGGGGCCGGGTTAACAGATACGCAGTATTTT.

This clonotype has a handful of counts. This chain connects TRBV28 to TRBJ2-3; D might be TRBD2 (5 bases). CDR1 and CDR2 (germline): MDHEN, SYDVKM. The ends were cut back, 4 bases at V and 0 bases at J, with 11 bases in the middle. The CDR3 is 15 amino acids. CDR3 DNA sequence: TGTGCCAGCAGTTCTACTAGAGAGAGCACAGATACGCAGTATTTT. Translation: CASSSTRESTDTQYF.

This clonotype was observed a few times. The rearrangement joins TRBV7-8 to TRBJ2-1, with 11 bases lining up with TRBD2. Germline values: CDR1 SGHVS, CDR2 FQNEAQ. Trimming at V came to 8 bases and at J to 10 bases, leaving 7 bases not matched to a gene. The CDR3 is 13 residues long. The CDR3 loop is CASALAGAREQFF. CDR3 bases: TGTGCCAGCGCACTAGCGGGAGCTCGGGAGCAGTTCTTC.

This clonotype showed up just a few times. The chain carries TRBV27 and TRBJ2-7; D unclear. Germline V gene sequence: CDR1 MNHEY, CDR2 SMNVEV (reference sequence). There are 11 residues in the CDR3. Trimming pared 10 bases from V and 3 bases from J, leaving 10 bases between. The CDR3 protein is CATRAVYEQYF. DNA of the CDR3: TGTGCCACTCGGGCAGTCTACGAGCAGTACTTC.

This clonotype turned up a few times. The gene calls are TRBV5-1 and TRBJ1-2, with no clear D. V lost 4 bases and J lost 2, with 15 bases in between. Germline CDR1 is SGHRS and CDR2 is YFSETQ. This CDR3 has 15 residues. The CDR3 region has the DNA TGCGCCAGCAGCCTCGGTCCCAATGAGAACTATGGCTACACCTTC. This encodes CASSLGPNENYGYTF. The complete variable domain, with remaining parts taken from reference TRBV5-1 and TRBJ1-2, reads KAGVTQTPRYLIKTRGQQVTLSCSPISGHRSVSWYQQTPGQGLQFLFEYFSETQRNKGNFPGRFSGRQFSNSRSEMNVSTLELGDSALYLCASSLGPNENYGYTFGSGTRLTVV.

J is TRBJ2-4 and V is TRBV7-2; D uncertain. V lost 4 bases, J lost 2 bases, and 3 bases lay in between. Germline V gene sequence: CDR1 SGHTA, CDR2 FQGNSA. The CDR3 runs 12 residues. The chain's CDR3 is CASSYPKNIQYF. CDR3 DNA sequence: TGTGCCAGCAGCTACCCCAAAAACATTCAGTACTTC.

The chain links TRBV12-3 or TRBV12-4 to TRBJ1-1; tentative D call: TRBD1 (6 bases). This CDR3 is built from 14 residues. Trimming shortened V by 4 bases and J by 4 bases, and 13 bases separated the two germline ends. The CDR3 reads CASSSQGRGTEAFF. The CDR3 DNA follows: TGTGCCAGCAGTTCACAGGGCCGGGGCACTGAAGCTTTCTTT.

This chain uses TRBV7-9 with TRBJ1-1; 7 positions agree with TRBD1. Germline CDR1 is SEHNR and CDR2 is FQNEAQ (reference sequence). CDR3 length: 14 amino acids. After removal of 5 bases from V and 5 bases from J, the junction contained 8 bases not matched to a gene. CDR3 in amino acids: CASSPRQGGTEAFF. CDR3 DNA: TGTGCCAGCAGCCCGAGACAGGGCGGAACTGAAGCTTTCTTT.

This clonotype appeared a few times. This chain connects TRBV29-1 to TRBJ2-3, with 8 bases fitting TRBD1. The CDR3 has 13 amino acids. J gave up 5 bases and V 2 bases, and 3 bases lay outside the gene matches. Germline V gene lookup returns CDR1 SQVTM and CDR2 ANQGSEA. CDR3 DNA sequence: TGCAGCGTTGAAAGCAGGGGGCGAGATACGCAGTATTTT. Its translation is CSVESRGRDTQYF.

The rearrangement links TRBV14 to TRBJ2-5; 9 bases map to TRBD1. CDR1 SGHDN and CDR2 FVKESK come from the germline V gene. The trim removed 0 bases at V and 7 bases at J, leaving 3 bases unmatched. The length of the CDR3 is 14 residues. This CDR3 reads CASSQDRTGVTQYF. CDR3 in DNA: TGTGCCAGCAGCCAAGATCGGACAGGGGTGACCCAGTACTTC. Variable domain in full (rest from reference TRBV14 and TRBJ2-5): EAGVTQFPSHSVIEKGQTVTLRCDPISGHDNLYWYRRVMGKEIKFLLHFVKESKQDESGMPNNRFLAERTGGTYSTLKVQPAELEDSGVYFCASSQDRTGVTQYFGPGTRLLVL.

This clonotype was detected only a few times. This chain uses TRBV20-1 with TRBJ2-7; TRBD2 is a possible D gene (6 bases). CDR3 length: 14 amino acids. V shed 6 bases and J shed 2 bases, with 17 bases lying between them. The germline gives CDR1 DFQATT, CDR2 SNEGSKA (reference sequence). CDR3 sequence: CSARETSLPYEQYF. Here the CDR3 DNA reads TGCAGTGCCAGGGAGACTAGTTTACCCTACGAGCAGTACTTC.